Below are 5 T cell receptor beta chains sequenced from a single sample in a study of blood T cell repertoires in COVID-19. The repertoire was sequenced with immunoSEQ multiplex PCR; TCRdb's copy has only in-frame clones and lacks some. The data hold fewer than 200,000 clones, with about four fifths observed a single time. The sequenced sample was peripheral blood. The receptors derive from an older man with active or convalescent COVID-19.

Concerning this clone: The identical CDR3 is also encoded by other nucleotide sequences in the sample. The V gene is TRBV29-1, the J gene TRBJ1-1, with a weak D call TRBD1 (5 bases). The length of the CDR3 is 11 residues. From germline, CDR1 is SQVTM and CDR2 ANQGSEA. The ends were cut back, 6 bases at V and 6 bases at J, with 11 bases in the middle. This chain's CDR3 is CSVDRGSEAFF. In nucleotides, the CDR3 is TGCAGCGTCGACCGGGGGTCTGAAGCTTTCTTT.

This clone was detected only a few times. CDR3 residues: CASSPGRGFTNNQPQHF. CDR3 sequence (DNA): TGTGCCAGCAGCCCGGGACGGGGGTTTACTAACAATCAGCCCCAGCATTTT. The rearrangement links TRBV25-1 to TRBJ1-5; tentative D call: TRBD1 (5 bases). CDR3 length: 17 residues. The germline V gene has CDR1 MGHDK and CDR2 SYGVNS. V was clipped by 6 bases and J by 3 bases, with 21 bases between them.

The chain joins TRBV7-8 to TRBJ2-2; D perhaps matches TRBD2 (5 bases). The length of the CDR3 is 15 residues. In germline, CDR1 is SGHVS, CDR2 FQNEAQ. Trimming took 4 bases from V and 5 from J, leaving 14 bases between them. The CDR3 protein is CASSSGSLATGELFF. The CDR3 coding sequence is TGTGCCAGCAGCTCGGGATCCCTCGCGACCGGGGAGCTGTTTTTT.

This clone was found a few times. This rearrangement joins TRBV9 to TRBJ1-4; a weak D match, TRBD1 (6 bases). Trimming cost V 4 bases and J 11 bases, with 21 bases left between them. The CDR3 loop spans 15 amino acids. CDR1 is SGDLS, CDR2 YYNGEE, per germline. CDR3 sequence reads: CASSPTGQPYEKLFF. DNA for the CDR3: TGTGCCAGCAGCCCTACCGGACAGCCCTACGAGAAACTGTTTTTT.

A few counts support this clone. The V gene is TRBV7-2, the J gene TRBJ1-6; D is unclear. Trimming took off 1 base at V and 5 bases at J, with 9 bases between the two ends. CDR1 SGHTA and CDR2 FQGNSA come from the germline V gene. The CDR3 sequence is 15 residues long. The CDR3 bases are TGTGCCAGCAGCTTAGTACGCGGGGATAATTCACCCCTCCACTTT. Its translation is CASSLVRGDNSPLHF.